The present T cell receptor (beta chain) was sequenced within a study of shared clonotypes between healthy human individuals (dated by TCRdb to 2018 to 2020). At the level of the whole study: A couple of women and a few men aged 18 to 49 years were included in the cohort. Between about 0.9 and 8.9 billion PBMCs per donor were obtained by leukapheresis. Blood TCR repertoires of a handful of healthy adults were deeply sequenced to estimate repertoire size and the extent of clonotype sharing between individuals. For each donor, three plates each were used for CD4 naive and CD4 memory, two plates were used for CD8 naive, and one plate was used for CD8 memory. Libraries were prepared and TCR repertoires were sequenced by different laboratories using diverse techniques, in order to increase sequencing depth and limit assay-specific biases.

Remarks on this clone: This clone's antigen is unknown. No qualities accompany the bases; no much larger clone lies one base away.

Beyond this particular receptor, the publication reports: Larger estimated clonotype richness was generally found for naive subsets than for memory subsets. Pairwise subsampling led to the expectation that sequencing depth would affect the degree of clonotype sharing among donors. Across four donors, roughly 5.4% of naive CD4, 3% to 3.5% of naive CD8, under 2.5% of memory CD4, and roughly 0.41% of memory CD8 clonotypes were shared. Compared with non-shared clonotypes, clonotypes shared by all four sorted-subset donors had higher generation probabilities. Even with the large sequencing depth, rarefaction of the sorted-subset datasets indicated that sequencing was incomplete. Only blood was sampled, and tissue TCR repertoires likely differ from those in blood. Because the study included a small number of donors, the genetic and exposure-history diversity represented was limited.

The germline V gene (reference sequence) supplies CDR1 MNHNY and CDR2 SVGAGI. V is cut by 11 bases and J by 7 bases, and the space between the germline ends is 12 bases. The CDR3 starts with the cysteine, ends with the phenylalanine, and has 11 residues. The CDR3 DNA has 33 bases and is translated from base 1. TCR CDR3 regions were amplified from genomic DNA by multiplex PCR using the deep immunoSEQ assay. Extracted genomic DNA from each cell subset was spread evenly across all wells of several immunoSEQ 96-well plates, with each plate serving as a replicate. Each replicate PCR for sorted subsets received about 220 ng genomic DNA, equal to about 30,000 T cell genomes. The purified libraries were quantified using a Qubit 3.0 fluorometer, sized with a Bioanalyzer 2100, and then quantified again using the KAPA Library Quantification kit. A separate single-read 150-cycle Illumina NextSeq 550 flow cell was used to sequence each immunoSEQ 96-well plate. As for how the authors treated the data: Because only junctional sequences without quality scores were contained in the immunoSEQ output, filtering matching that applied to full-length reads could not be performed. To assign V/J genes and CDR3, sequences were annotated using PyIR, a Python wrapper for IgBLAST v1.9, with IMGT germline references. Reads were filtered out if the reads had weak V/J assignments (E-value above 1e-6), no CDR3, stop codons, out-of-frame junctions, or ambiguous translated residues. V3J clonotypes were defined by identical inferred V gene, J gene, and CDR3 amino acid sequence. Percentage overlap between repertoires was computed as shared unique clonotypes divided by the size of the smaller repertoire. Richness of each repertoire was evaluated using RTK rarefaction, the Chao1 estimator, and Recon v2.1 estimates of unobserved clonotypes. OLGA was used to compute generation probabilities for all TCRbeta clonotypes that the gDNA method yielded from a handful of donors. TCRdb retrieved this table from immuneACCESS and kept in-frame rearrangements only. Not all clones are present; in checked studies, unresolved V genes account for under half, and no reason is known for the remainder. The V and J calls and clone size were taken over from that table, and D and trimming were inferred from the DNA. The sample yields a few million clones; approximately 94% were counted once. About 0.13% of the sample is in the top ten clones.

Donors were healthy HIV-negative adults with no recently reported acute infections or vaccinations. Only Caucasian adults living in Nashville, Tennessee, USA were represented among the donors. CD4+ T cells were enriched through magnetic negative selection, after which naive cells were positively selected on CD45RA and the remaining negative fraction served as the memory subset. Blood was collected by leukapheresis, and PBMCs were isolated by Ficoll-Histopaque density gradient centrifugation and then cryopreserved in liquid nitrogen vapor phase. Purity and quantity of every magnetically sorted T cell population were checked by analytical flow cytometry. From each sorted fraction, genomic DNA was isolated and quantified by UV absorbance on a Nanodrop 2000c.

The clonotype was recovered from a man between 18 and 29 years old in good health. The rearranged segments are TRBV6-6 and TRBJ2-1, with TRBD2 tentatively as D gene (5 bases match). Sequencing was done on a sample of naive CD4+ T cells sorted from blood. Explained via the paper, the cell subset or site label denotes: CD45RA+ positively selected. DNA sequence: TGTGCCCTCTCGAGGGCGAATGAGCAGTTCTTC. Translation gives CALSRANEQFF.